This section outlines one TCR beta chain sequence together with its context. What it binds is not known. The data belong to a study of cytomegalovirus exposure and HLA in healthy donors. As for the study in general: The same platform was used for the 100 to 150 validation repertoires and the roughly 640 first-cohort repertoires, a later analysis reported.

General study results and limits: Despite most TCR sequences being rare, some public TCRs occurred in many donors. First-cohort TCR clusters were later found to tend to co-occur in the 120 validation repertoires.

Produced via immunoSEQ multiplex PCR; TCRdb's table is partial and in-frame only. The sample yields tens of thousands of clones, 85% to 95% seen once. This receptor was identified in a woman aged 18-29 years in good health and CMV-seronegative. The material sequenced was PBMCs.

The chain's CDR3 is CASGLGGPYNEQFF. The DNA for the CDR3 is TGCGCCAGCGGACTAGGCGGTCCCTACAATGAGCAGTTCTTC. The J gene is TRBJ2-1, the V gene TRBV4-3, with TRBD2 identical over 7 bases. Germline CDR1 reads LGHNA; CDR2 reads YSLEER. Losses at the gene ends were 8 bases for V and 2 bases for J; bases not matched to a gene: 6. The CDR3 loop spans 14 amino acids.